The clone carrying this T cell receptor (beta chain) was seen a few times. CDR3 length: 14 residues. The germline gives CDR1 SQVTM, CDR2 ANQGSEA. Trimming removed 3 bases from V and 2 bases from J, with 13 bases in between. Assay: immunoSEQ multiplex PCR; the TCRdb copy retains only in-frame clones and omits some. In the table there are about 710,000 clones, around 73% of which are singletons. The data stem from a study of shared clonotypes between healthy human individuals. This clonotype was obtained from a woman in her 30s in good health. The rearrangement links TRBV29-1 to TRBJ1-2; possibly TRBD1 for D (5 bases). Sequencing was done on a sample of memory CD4+ T cells sorted from blood. Described subset: CD45RA-negative fraction. Written as DNA, the CDR3 is TGCAGCGTTGACTGGGCAGGGAAAAACTATGGCTACACCTTC. It specifies CSVDWAGKNYGYTF.